What follows are 9 T cell receptor beta chains derived from one specimen sequenced in a study of T cell responses to AZD1222 COVID-19 vaccine. Sequenced by immunoSEQ multiplex PCR; TCRdb stores in-frame clones only, minus some. The sample holds 120,000 to 150,000 clones, under 95% seen once. Sequences were derived from peripheral blood, sampled on day 0 of AZD1222 vaccination. These receptors were taken from an adult in good health.

V and J are TRBV25-1 and TRBJ2-1; perhaps TRBD2 as D (6 bases). Germline loops: CDR1 MGHDK, CDR2 SYGVNS. The V end lost 6 bases, the J end lost 6 bases, and 12 bases lay between the germline ends. The CDR3 covers 13 residues. CDR3 protein: CASRTLAGNEQFF. For the CDR3, the DNA is TGTGCCAGCAGAACACTAGCCGGCAATGAGCAGTTCTTC.

V and J are TRBV7-9 and TRBJ2-2, with 7 bases lining up with TRBD2. Trimming removed 4 bases from V and 4 bases from J; junction bases left unmatched: 6. In germline, CDR1 is SEHNR, CDR2 FQNEAQ (reference sequence). This CDR3 comprises 15 residues. For the CDR3, the DNA is TGTGCCAGCAGCTCCTTCGCGGGAGCCACCGGGGAGCTGTTTTTT. Amino acid sequence: CASSSFAGATGELFF.

This clone was detected only once. This chain connects TRBV24-1 to TRBJ2-1; 9 bases are shared with TRBD1. CDR1 and CDR2 (germline): KGHDR, SFDVKD. The CDR3 has 17 amino acids. V lost 3 bases, J lost 0 bases, and 5 bases stayed unmatched. The CDR3: CATSDTGQGSSYNEQFF. CDR3 coding DNA: TGTGCCACCAGTGATACAGGACAGGGGAGCTCCTACAATGAGCAGTTCTTC.

V gene TRBV5-6 combines with J gene TRBJ1-3; 7 bases fit TRBD1. Germline loops: CDR1 SGHDT, CDR2 YYEEEE. The CDR3 runs 15 residues. V shed 0 bases, J shed 4 bases, and the junction held 4 bases outside the gene matches. The CDR3, as DNA: TGTGCCAGCAGCTTGGGGACAGGAGGAGGAAACACCATATATTTT. As protein: CASSLGTGGGNTIYF.

The chain recombines TRBV18 with TRBJ2-7; D is unresolved. CDR1 is KGHSH and CDR2 is LQKENI in the germline V gene. V gave up 5 bases and J gave up 6 bases, with 17 bases separating them. The length of the CDR3 is 14 residues. CDR3 in DNA: TGTGCCAGCTCAAATCGAAACCCCGGTCGCGAGCAGTACTTC. Protein: CASSNRNPGREQYF. Full variable domain (outside the CDR3, taken from reference TRBV18 and TRBJ2-7): NAGVMQNPRHLVRRRGQEARLRCSPMKGHSHVYWYRQLPEEGLKFMVYLQKENIIDESGMPKERFSAEFPKEGPSILRIQQVVRGDSAAYFCASSNRNPGREQYFGPGTRLTVT.

This clone was seen once. This rearrangement joins TRBV12-3 or TRBV12-4 to TRBJ2-2; D ambiguous. This CDR3 is 13 amino acids long. V was clipped by 6 bases and J by 6 bases, with 11 bases between them. The CDR3 DNA reads TGTGCCAGCAGCCCTTTGGCCCCCGGGGAGCTGTTTTTT. Encoded protein: CASSPLAPGELFF.

V gene TRBV7-9 combines with J gene TRBJ2-1; D is possibly TRBD2 (5 bases). From germline, CDR1 is SEHNR and CDR2 FQNEAQ (reference sequence). The CDR3 consists of 15 residues. Trimming stripped 1 base from V and 6 bases from J, with 13 bases between. As DNA, the CDR3 is TGTGCCAGCAGCTTAGTTAGCGCGCCGGGCAATGAGCAGTTCTTC. Translation gives CASSLVSAPGNEQFF.

The chain couples TRBV5-6 to TRBJ2-3, with D tentatively TRBD2 (5 bases). This CDR3 comprises 13 residues. Per the germline V gene, CDR1 is SGHDT and CDR2 is YYEEEE. The ends were cut back, 5 bases at V and 4 bases at J, with 11 bases in the middle. CDR3 amino acids: CASSPVGADTQYF. CDR3 coding DNA: TGTGCCAGCAGTCCCGTCGGGGCAGATACGCAGTATTTT.

The chain couples TRBV21-1 to TRBJ1-5; the table assigns TRBD1, which was not confirmed against the DNA. TRBV21-1 is an annotated pseudogene. CDR3 size: 13 residues. The CDR3 sequence: CASSKGQVQPQHF. In nucleotides, the CDR3 is TGTGCCAGCAGCAAAGGTCAGGTTCAGCCCCAGCATTTT.